The following is a TCR beta chain sequence with its context. No antigen is known for it. This sample was included in a study of CD8 T cells in ankylosing spondylitis. The study, taken as a whole, reports: A TCR beta motif made of roughly eight highly homologous variants seemed typical of ankylosing spondylitis blood. Clones tied to disease were said to be significantly enriched in matched ankylosing spondylitis synovial fluid.

As the method for making TCR beta libraries, quantitative 5'-RACE with molecular barcodes was used. MiXCR, applied by TCRdb to the 5' RACE reads, yields one record per CDR3 protein. In the table there are hundreds of thousands of distinct CDR3 sequences, around 26% of which are singletons. This TCR came from a male donor with ankylosing spondylitis. The material sequenced was blood, either unsorted or a sorted T cell fraction (not recorded which).

The CDR3 here is CASSRNVLAGVIDTQYF. DNA for the CDR3: TGTGCCAGCAGTCGAAACGTACTAGCGGGAGTAATAGATACGCAGTATTTT. The V gene is TRBV6-2 or TRBV6-3, the J gene TRBJ2-3, with 11 positions matching TRBD2. Germline V lookup: CDR1 MNHEY, CDR2 SVGEGT. CDR3 length equals 17 residues. The V segment lost 5 bases and the J segment 5 bases; nucleotides outside the gene matches: 12.